One sample yielded the 5 T cell receptor beta chains listed below, sequenced in a study of T cell repertoires in cytomegalovirus infection. TCRdb re-called the reads through MiXCR, storing one row per CDR3 protein. The sample includes roughly 640,000 distinct CDR3 sequences, 20% to 25% of them seen just once. The specimen sequenced was CD8+ T cells from PBMCs. These TCRs come from a human donor in good health (CMV status not recorded). Some clones in this sample may be carry-over from other donors' samples.

This clonotype was counted only a few times. The rearrangement links TRBV20-1 to TRBJ1-2, with a weak D call TRBD1 (6 bases). The CDR3 is 12 amino acids. V was shortened by 4 bases and J by 2 bases, with 8 bases between the two germline ends. Germline V gene sequence: CDR1 DFQATT, CDR2 SNEGSKA (reference sequence). The CDR3 DNA reads as TGCAGTGCTAACGACAGGAACTATGGCTACACCTTC. Protein product: CSANDRNYGYTF.

V usage is TRBV28 and J usage is TRBJ2-3; 11 bases align to TRBD2. This CDR3 has 17 residues. With 2 bases clipped from V and 5 bases from J, the junction kept 9 bases outside the gene matches. Germline values: CDR1 MDHEN, CDR2 SYDVKM. CDR3 nucleotide sequence: TGTGCCAGCAGTTTAAGTCAGACTAGCGGGGTCGGAGATACGCAGTATTTT. Protein sequence: CASSLSQTSGVGDTQYF.

The V call is TRBV12-3 or TRBV12-4, the J call TRBJ2-1; maybe TRBD1 (5 bases). The CDR3 is 16 amino acids. Trimming left V 6 bases short and J 7 bases short, with 22 bases between. CDR3 sequence (DNA): TGTGCCAGCAGGCCTCCACCAGGGAAAGTCAAGAATGAGCAGTTCTTC. Its protein is CASRPPPGKVKNEQFF.

The table lists this clonotype with a count of one. This may stem from a read error, because a much larger clone lies one nucleotide away. This chain connects TRBV7-9 to TRBJ2-4; 8 bases align to TRBD1. This CDR3 is 16 amino acids long. Germline V gene data show CDR1 as SEHNR and CDR2 as FQNEAQ (reference sequence). The CDR3 sequence: CVSSPQGGLDKNIQYF. The CDR3 nucleotides are TGTGTCAGCAGCCCACAGGGGGGCCTTGACAAAAACATTCAGTACTTC.

In its sample, this clonotype was seen a few times. The V gene is TRBV27, the J gene TRBJ1-2; 7 positions match TRBD1. CDR3 length: 14 residues. Germline CDR1 reads MNHEY; CDR2 reads SMNVEV (reference sequence). V lost 3 bases to trimming and J lost 4 bases; unmatched junction nucleotides: 5. The CDR3 here is CASSFEGATYGYTF. The CDR3 DNA reads as TGTGCCAGCAGTTTCGAGGGGGCAACCTATGGCTACACCTTC.